One and the same sample provided the 5 T cell receptor beta chains below, sequenced in a study of cytomegalovirus exposure and HLA in healthy donors. In the PCR, 60 Vbeta and 13 Jbeta primers were used. Assay: immunoSEQ multiplex PCR; the TCRdb copy retains only in-frame clones and omits some. Of roughly 26,000 clones in the sample, under 70% were seen once. The sequenced material came from PBMCs. The receptors stem from a woman aged 45-65 years in good health and CMV-seronegative.

The rearrangement links TRBV27 to TRBJ2-7; maybe TRBD2 (6 bases). Per the germline V gene, CDR1 is MNHEY and CDR2 is SMNVEV (reference sequence). Between the trimmed V and J ends, which lost 6 bases and 2 bases, there was a span of 8 bases. CDR3 length: 12 residues. CDR3 loop: CASRRGTYEQYF. The CDR3 DNA follows: TGTGCCAGCAGGCGGGGCACCTACGAGCAGTACTTC.

In its sample, this clone was seen once. The chain carries TRBV7-9 and TRBJ1-1; D is ambiguous. Trimming removed 1 base at V and 4 bases at J, with 7 bases between. Germline V CDR1 and CDR2: SEHNR, FQNEAQ (reference sequence). The CDR3 has 13 amino acids. The CDR3 sequence is CASSLEEVTEAFF. DNA of the CDR3: TGTGCCAGCAGCTTAGAGGAGGTCACTGAAGCTTTCTTT.

The table lists this clone with a count of one. At one boundary the junction diverges from the germline segment, which might be a read error. The V and J genes are TRBV7-7 and TRBJ2-3; D might be TRBD1 (6 bases). Germline assignment: CDR1 SSHAT and CDR2 FNYEAQ (reference sequence). The CDR3 sequence is 13 residues long. CDR3 nucleotide sequence: TGTGCTAGCAGCGGACAGATCACAGATACGCAGTATTTT. This gives the protein CASSGQITDTQYF.

The V gene is TRBV7-9, the J gene TRBJ1-1; 8 bases line up with TRBD1. The CDR3 extends over 14 amino acids. Germline values: CDR1 SEHNR, CDR2 FQNEAQ (reference sequence). V dropped 0 bases and J dropped 10; count of bases not matched to a gene: 7. The CDR3 spells CASSLAWGQAGAFF. CDR3 DNA: TGTGCCAGCAGCTTAGCGTGGGGACAGGCAGGAGCTTTCTTT. Looking up the rest from reference TRBV7-9 and TRBJ1-1 gives the full variable domain: DTGVSQNPRHKITKRGQNVTFRCDPISEHNRLYWYRQTLGQGPEFLTYFQNEAQLEKSRLLSDRFSAERPKGSFSTLEIQRTEQGDSAMYLCASSLAWGQAGAFFGQGTRLTVV.

The CDR3 loop is CASSAQAGSYNEQFF. The CDR3, as DNA: TGTGCCAGCAGCGCCCAGGCAGGCTCCTACAATGAGCAGTTCTTC. V and J are TRBV9 and TRBJ2-1; no reliable D call. The CDR3 is 15 amino acids. The V end lost 3 bases, the J end lost 0 bases, and 10 bases lay between the germline ends. Germline V gene lookup returns CDR1 SGDLS and CDR2 YYNGEE.